The 2 T cell receptor beta chains below all came from one sample that was sequenced in a study of blood T cells in healthy people across ages. Then a second PCR, running roughly 7 to 11 cycles, was carried out with a sample-barcoded 5' primer and a J-beta primer mix. One entry per CDR3 protein results from TCRdb running MiXCR on the 5' RACE reads. This sample yields 1.4 million or so distinct CDR3 sequences, of which approximately 42% are seen a single time; about 4.1% belongs to the top ten. Sequencing was carried out using blood. The receptors come from a woman under 30 in good health.

The chain uses TRBV29-1 and TRBJ2-5; TRBD1 matches at 10 bases. Germline V CDR1 and CDR2: SQVTM, ANQGSEA. The CDR3 length is 12 residues. V lost 6 bases to trimming and J lost 7 bases; unmatched junction nucleotides: 5. The CDR3 loop is CSVRQGAGTQYF. In DNA, the CDR3 is TGCAGCGTGAGACAGGGGGCAGGGACCCAGTACTTC.

The chain recombines TRBV7-9 with TRBJ2-3; D is possibly TRBD1 (5 bases). V gave up 6 bases and J gave up 7 bases, with 26 bases separating them. Germline V gene lookup returns CDR1 SEHNR and CDR2 FQNEAQ (reference sequence). The CDR3 is made up of 17 amino acids. This chain's CDR3 is CASSPGDSSIQSYTQYF. The CDR3 DNA reads as TGTGCCAGCAGTCCTGGTGACAGTTCGATTCAATCATATACGCAGTATTTT.